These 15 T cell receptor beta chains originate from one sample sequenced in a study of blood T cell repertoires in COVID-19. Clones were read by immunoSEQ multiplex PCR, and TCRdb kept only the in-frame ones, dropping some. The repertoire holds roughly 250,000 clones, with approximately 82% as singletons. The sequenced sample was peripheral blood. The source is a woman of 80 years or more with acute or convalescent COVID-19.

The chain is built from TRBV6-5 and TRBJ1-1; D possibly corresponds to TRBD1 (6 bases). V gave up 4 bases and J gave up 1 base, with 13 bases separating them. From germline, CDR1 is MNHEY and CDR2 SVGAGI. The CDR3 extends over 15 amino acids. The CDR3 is CASSFSDRPNTEAFF. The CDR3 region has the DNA TGTGCCAGCAGTTTTTCCGACAGGCCGAACACTGAAGCTTTCTTT.

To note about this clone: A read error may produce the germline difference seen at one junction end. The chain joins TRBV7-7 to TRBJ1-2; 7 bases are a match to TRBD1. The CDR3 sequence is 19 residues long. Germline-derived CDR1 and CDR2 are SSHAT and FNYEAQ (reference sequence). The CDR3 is CASSSPKGTVAWISYGYTF. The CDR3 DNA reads TGTGCTAGCAGCTCCCCAAAGGGGACAGTCGCCTGGATTTCCTATGGCTACACCTTC.

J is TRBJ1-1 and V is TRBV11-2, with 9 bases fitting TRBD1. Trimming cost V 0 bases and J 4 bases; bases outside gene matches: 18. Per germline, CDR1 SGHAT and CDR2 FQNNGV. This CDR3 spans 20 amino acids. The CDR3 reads CASSLDSGLGTGLRSTEAFF. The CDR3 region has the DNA TGTGCCAGCAGCTTAGATTCCGGTCTTGGGACAGGGTTACGTAGCACTGAAGCTTTCTTT.

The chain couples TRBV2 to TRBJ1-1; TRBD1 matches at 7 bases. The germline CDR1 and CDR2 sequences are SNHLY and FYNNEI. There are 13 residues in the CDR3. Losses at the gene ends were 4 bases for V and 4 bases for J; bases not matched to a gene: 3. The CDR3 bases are TGTGCCAGCAGTGTTCAGGGGGTCACTGAAGCTTTCTTT. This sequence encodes CASSVQGVTEAFF.

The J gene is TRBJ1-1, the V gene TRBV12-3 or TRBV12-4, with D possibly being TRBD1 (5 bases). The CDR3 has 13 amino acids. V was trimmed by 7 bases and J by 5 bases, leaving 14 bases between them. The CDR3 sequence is CASTSGAGTEAFF. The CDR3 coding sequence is TGTGCCAGCACTAGTGGGGCAGGGACTGAAGCTTTCTTT.

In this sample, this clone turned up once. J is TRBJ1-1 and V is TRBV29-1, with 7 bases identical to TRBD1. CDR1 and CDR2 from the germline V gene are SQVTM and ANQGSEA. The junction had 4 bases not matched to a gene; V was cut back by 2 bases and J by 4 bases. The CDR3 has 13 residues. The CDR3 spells CSVERDSGTEAFF. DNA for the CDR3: TGCAGCGTTGAACGGGACAGCGGCACTGAAGCTTTCTTT. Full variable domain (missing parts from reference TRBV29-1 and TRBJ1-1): SAVISQKPSRDICQRGTSLTIQCQVDSQVTMMFWYRQQPGQSLTLIATANQGSEATYESGFVIDKFPISRPNLTFSTLTVSNMSPEDSSIYLCSVERDSGTEAFFGQGTRLTVV.

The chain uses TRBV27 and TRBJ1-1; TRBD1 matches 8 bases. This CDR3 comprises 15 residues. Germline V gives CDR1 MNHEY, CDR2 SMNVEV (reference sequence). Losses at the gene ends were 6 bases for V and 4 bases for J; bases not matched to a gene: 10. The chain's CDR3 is CASSHYGTGATEAFF. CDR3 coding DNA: TGTGCCAGCAGCCATTATGGGACAGGTGCCACTGAAGCTTTCTTT.

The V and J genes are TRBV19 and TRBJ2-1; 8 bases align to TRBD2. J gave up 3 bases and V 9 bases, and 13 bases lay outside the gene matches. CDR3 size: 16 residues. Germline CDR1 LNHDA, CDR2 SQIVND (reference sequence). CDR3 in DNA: TGTGCCAGCCGATCGACTAGGCGGGAGGACTACAATGAGCAGTTCTTC. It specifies CASRSTRREDYNEQFF.

CDR3 residues: CASTIRTGGNEQFF. The CDR3 DNA reads as TGTGCCAGTACGATTCGGACAGGGGGCAATGAGCAGTTCTTC. The gene calls are TRBV5-5 and TRBJ2-1; TRBD1 matches 10 bases. The germline gives CDR1 SGHKS, CDR2 YYEKEE (reference sequence). The V segment lost 8 bases and the J segment 6 bases; nucleotides outside the gene matches: 8. The CDR3 loop spans 14 amino acids. The complete variable domain, with remaining parts taken from reference TRBV5-5 and TRBJ2-1, reads DAGVTQSPTHLIKTRGQQVTLRCSPISGHKSVSWYQQVLGQGPQFIFQYYEKEERGRGNFPDRFSARQFPNYSSELNVNALLLGDSALYLCASTIRTGGNEQFFGPGTRLTVL.

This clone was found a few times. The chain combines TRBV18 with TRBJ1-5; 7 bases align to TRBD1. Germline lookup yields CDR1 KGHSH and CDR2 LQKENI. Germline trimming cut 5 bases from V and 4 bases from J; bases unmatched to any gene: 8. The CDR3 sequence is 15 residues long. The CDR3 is CASSKNRGLNQPQHF. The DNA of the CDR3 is TGTGCCAGCTCAAAAAACAGGGGTTTGAATCAGCCCCAGCATTTT.

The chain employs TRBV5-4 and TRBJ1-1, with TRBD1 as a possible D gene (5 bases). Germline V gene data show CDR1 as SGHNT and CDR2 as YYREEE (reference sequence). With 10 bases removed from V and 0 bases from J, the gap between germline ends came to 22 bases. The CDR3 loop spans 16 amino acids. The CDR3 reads CASKDRRQILNTEAFF. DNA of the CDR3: TGTGCCTCAAAAGACAGAAGACAAATCCTGAACACTGAAGCTTTCTTT. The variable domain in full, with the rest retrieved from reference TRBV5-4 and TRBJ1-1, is ETGVTQSPTHLIKTRGQQVTLRCSSQSGHNTVSWYQQALGQGPQFIFQYYREEENGRGNFPPRFSGLQFPNYSSELNVNALELDDSALYLCASKDRRQILNTEAFFGQGTRLTVV.

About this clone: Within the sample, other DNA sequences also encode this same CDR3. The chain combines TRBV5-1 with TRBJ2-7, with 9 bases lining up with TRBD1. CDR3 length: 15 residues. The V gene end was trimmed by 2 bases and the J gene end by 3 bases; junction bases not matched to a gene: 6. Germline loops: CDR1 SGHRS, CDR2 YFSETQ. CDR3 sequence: CASSLSGTGYYEQYF. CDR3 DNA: TGCGCCAGCAGCTTATCCGGGACAGGGTACTACGAGCAGTACTTC.

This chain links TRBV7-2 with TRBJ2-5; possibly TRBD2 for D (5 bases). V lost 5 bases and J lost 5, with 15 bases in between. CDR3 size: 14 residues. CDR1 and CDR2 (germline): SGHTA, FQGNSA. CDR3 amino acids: CASSLLTRKETQYF. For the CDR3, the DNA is TGTGCCAGCAGCCTCCTCACTAGGAAGGAGACCCAGTACTTC.

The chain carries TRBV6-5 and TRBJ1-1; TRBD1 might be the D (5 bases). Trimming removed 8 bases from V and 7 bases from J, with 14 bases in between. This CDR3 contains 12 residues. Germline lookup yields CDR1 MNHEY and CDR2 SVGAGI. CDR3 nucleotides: TGTGCCAGCCAAGACCACAGGTATGAAGCTTTCTTT. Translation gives CASQDHRYEAFF.

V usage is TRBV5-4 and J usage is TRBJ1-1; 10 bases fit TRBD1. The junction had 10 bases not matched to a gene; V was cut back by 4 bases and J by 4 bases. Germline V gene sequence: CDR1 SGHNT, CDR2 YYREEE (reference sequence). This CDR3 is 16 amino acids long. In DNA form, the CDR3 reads TGTGCCAGCAGCCGGACCCCGGGACAGGGGTCCACTGAAGCTTTCTTT. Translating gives CASSRTPGQGSTEAFF.